This TCR beta chain was sequenced in a study of preoperative IRX-2 immunotherapy in early breast cancer. The sample's treatment: preoperative locoregional IRX-2 cytokine immunotherapy. The data were produced by immunoSEQ multiplex PCR, yet TCRdb's version contains in-frame clones alone and is incomplete. The data show 25,000 to 30,000 clones, 70% to 85% seen once. The CDR3 runs 16 residues. Per germline, CDR1 MNHGY and CDR2 SAAAGT. Between the trimmed V and J ends, which lost 5 bases and 5 bases, there was a span of 18 bases. Sample collection occurred from a patient treated with IRX-2 immunotherapy. The TCR originated in a human donor with breast cancer. V and J are TRBV6-8 and TRBJ2-2; D remains unclear. The CDR3 sequence: CASSPTTRSLTGELFF. The DNA of the CDR3 is TGTGCCAGCAGTCCAACGACCAGGAGTTTAACCGGGGAGCTGTTTTTT.